This is a list of T cell receptor beta chains from one sample in a study of T cells in localized non-small cell lung cancer. Generated by immunoSEQ multiplex PCR, the TCRdb table keeps only in-frame clones and is missing some. The sample lists some 50,000 clones, about 87% occurring once. Sequencing was performed on PBMCs, taken before any cancer treatment. Receptors originate from a female donor with stage II lung adenocarcinoma. Both conserved end residues are part of each CDR3. The D gene is left open where the match is weak. Size values are once, few and many counts, or a class for expanded clones, and some rows have none.

TRBJ2-5 | TRBV13 | - | TRBD1 | CASSPPSWDRSSETQYF | TGTGCCAGCAGCCCACCGTCCTGGGACAGGAGTTCTGAGACCCAGTACTTC
TRBJ1-2 | TRBV4-2 | - | - | CASSQDGSGSYGYTF | TGTGCCAGCAGCCAAGATGGGTCAGGTAGCTATGGCTACACCTTC
TRBJ2-3 | TRBV4-2 | - | TRBD2 | CASSLGTSGVTSTDTQYF | TGTGCCAGCAGCCTTGGGACTAGCGGGGTGACAAGCACAGATACGCAGTATTTT
TRBJ2-2 | TRBV7-9 | - | - | CASSLGTDTGELFF | TGTGCCAGCAGCTTGGGTACGGACACCGGGGAGCTGTTTTTT
TRBJ1-2 | TRBV11-2 | few | - | CATRGGVDGYTF | TGTGCAACCAGGGGAGGGGTTGACGGCTACACCTTC
TRBJ1-1 | TRBV6-5 | - | - | CASSYSYGRDTEAFF | TGTGCCAGCAGTTACTCCTACGGGCGGGACACTGAAGCTTTCTTT
TRBJ1-2 | TRBV5-6 | - | - | CASSSKLDRLTNYGYTF | TGTGCCAGCAGCTCGAAGCTTGACAGACTCACTAACTATGGCTACACCTTC
TRBJ2-3 | TRBV18 | - | TRBD2 | CASSPRLAGGRDTQYF | TGTGCCAGCTCACCCCGACTAGCGGGGGGGCGAGATACGCAGTATTTT
TRBJ1-2 | TRBV15 | once | - | CATSRALGQSGYTF | TGTGCCACCAGCAGAGCCCTTGGACAGTCGGGCTACACCTTC
TRBJ1-2 | TRBV5-4 | - | - | CATSISRGSNGYTF | TGTGCCACCTCGATTAGCAGGGGTTCAAATGGCTACACCTTC
TRBJ1-4 | TRBV5-1 | - | TRBD1 | CASSSYTGVANEKLFF | TGCGCCAGCAGCTCTTACACAGGGGTCGCTAATGAAAAACTGTTTTTT
TRBJ2-1 | TRBV5-1 | - | TRBD2 | CASGTPSGGYNEQFF | TGCGCCAGCGGGACTCCTAGCGGGGGGTACAATGAGCAGTTCTTC
TRBJ2-1 | TRBV5-5 | - | - | CASSLVQSSYNEQFF | TGTGCCAGCAGCTTGGTACAGAGCTCCTACAATGAGCAGTTCTTC
TRBJ2-3 | TRBV4-1 | - | TRBD1 | CASSASGTAKTSTDTQYF | TGCGCCAGCAGCGCGTCCGGGACAGCGAAGACTAGCACAGATACGCAGTATTTT
TRBJ2-7 | TRBV7-9 | - | - | CASSLRQGYEQYF | TGTGCCAGCAGCCTAAGACAAGGCTACGAGCAGTACTTC
TRBJ1-2 | TRBV27 | - | - | CASSLTTQQLGNYGYTF | TGTGCCAGCAGTTTAACCACCCAACAGTTGGGTAACTATGGCTACACCTTC
TRBJ2-3 | TRBV2 | - | TRBD1 | CASSDPTGNTDTQYF | TGTGCCAGCAGTGACCCGACAGGGAACACAGATACGCAGTATTTT
TRBJ1-4 | TRBV7-9 | - | TRBD1 | CASSGQGMEEKLFF | TGTGCCAGCAGCGGACAGGGTATGGAGGAAAAACTGTTTTTT
TRBJ1-2 | TRBV7-6 | once | - | CASSPTDSPPIGYTF | TGTGCCAGCAGCCCGACCGACAGCCCTCCTATCGGCTACACCTTC
TRBJ2-3 | TRBV7-6 | once | - | CASSLARRADSMSDTQYF | TGTGCCAGCAGCTTAGCGAGACGGGCTGACAGTATGAGTGATACGCAGTATTTT
TRBJ1-1 | TRBV2 | few | - | CARQGTGNTEAFF | TGTGCCAGACAGGGCACGGGGAACACTGAAGCTTTCTTT
TRBJ2-7 | TRBV10-2 | - | - | CASSSVGQGYEQYF | TGCGCCAGCAGTTCTGTGGGGCAGGGCTACGAGCAGTACTTC
TRBJ1-1 | TRBV6-5 | few | - | CASSYSTGLMNTEAFF | TGTGCCAGCAGTTACTCGACAGGTCTGATGAACACTGAAGCTTTCTTT
TRBJ2-5 | TRBV20-1 | - | - | CSARDEGTQYF | TGCAGTGCTAGAGATGAGGGGACCCAGTACTTC